This T cell receptor (beta chain) was sequenced for a study of CD8+ T cells in alopecia areata. General observations from the study: Among patients, TCR sharing was less clear than in mice, a difference possibly due in part to HLA diversity in the patient population. Normal-skin resident alphabeta T cells also appear among scalp sample sequences.

Extraction and reverse transcription of RNA yielded cDNA as the sequencing template. Libraries were prepared by immunoSEQ multiplex PCR; TCRdb keeps only in-frame clonotypes and omits some of them. The sample lists about 150,000 clones; around 47% were seen once. Trimming removed 2 bases at V and 2 bases at J, with 12 bases between. This CDR3 has 14 residues. Germline values: CDR1 GTSNPN, CDR2 SVGIG (reference sequence). With respect to this clone: What it binds is not known.

The sequence was collected from a human donor with alopecia areata. Sequencing used CD4+ T cells sorted from blood. The chain uses TRBV30 and TRBJ1-2; no clear D. The CDR3 protein is CAWSRGSRNYGYTF. The DNA for the CDR3 is TGTGCCTGGAGTAGAGGGAGCAGGAACTATGGCTACACCTTC.